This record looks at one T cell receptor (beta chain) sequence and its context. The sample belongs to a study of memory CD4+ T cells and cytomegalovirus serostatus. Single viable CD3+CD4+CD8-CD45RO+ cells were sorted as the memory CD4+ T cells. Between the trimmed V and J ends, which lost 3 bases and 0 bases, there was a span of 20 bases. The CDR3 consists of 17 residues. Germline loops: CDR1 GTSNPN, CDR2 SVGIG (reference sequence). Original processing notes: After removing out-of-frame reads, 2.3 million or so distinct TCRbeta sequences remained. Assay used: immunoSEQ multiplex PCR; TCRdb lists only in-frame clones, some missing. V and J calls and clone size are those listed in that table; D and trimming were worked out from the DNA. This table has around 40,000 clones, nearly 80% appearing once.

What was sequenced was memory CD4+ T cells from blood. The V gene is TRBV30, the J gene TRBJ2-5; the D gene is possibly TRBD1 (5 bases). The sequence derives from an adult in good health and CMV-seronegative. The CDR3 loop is CAWSYQGRAENQETQYF. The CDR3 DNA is TGTGCCTGGAGCTACCAAGGCAGGGCCGAAAACCAAGAGACCCAGTACTTC.